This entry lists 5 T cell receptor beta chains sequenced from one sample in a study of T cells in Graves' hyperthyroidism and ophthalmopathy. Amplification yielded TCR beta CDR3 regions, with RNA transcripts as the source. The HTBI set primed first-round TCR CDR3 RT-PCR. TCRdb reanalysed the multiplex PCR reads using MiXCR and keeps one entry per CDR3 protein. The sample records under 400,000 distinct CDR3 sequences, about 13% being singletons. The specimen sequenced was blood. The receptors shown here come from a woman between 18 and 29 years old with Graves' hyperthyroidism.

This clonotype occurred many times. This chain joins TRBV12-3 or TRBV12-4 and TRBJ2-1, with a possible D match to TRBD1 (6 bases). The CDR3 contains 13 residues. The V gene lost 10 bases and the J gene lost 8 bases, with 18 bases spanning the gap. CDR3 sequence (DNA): TGTGCCACGCAACAGGGTACGGTGGATGAGCAGTTCTTC. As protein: CATQQGTVDEQFF.

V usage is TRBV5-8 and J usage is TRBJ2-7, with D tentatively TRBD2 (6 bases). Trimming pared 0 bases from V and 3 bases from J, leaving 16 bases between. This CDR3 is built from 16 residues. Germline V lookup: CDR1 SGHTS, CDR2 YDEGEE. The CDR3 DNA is TGTGCCAGCAGCTTGGAAGCGGGCAGGGTTAACTACGAGCAGTACTTC. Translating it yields CASSLEAGRVNYEQYF. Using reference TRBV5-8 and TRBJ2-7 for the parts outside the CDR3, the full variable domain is EAGVTQSPTHLIKTRGQQATLRCSPISGHTSVYWYQQALGLGLQFLLWYDEGEERNRGNFPPRFSGRQFPNYSSELNVNALELEDSALYLCASSLEAGRVNYEQYFGPGTRLTVT.

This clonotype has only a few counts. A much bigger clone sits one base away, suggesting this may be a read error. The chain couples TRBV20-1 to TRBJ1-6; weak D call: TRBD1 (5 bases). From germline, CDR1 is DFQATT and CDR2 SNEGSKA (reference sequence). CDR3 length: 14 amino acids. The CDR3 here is CGARVLRGNSPLHF. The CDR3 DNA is TGCGGTGCTAGAGTTCTGAGGGGTAATTCACCCCTCCACTTT.

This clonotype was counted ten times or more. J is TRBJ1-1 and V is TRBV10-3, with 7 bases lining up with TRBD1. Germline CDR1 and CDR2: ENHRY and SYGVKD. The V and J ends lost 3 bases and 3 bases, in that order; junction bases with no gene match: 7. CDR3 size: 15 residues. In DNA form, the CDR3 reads TGTGCCATCAGTGACCCACAGGGGTCGGACACTGAAGCTTTCTTT. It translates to CAISDPQGSDTEAFF.

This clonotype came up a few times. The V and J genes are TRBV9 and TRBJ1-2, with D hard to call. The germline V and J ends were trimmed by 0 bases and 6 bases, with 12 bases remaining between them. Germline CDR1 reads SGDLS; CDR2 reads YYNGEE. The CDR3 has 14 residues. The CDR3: CASSVAGKGHGYTF. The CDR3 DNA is TGTGCCAGCAGCGTAGCTGGGAAAGGTCATGGCTACACCTTC.